These 14 T cell receptor beta chains share one sample of origin, sequenced in a study of shared clonotypes between healthy human individuals. Only in-frame clones appear in the TCRdb table, and some are missing; sequencing was by immunoSEQ multiplex PCR. The sample has 550,000 to 700,000 clones, about 80% seen once; the top ten hold roughly 1.9%. Source material: memory CD4+ T cells sorted from blood. Subset meaning: CD45RA-negative fraction. These receptors were taken from a woman under 40 in good health.

The sample holds one count of this clone. The chain uses TRBV4-1 and TRBJ2-1, with D possibly being TRBD1 or TRBD2 (5 bases each). The V gene lost 10 bases and the J gene lost 7 bases, with 20 bases spanning the gap. The germline V gene has CDR1 MGHRA and CDR2 YSYEKL. This CDR3 region has 14 residues. CDR3 amino acids: CATFTPGRGNEQFF. The CDR3 coding sequence is TGCGCCACCTTTACCCCGGGACGCGGGAATGAGCAGTTCTTC.

J is TRBJ2-3 and V is TRBV5-4, with 8 bases lining up with TRBD2. Germline-derived CDR1 and CDR2 are SGHNT and YYREEE (reference sequence). The length of the CDR3 is 17 residues. The trim removed 4 bases at V and 3 bases at J, leaving 13 bases unmatched. CDR3 region: CASSQDLTSGGTDTQYF. The CDR3 region has the DNA TGTGCCAGCAGCCAAGACCTAACTAGCGGTGGGACAGATACGCAGTATTTT.

This clone has only one observation. V gene TRBV28 combines with J gene TRBJ1-2, with D possibly being TRBD1 (5 bases). This CDR3 has 16 amino acids. V shed 6 bases and J shed 1 base, with 18 bases lying between them. Per the germline V gene, CDR1 is MDHEN and CDR2 is SYDVKM. CDR3 nucleotide sequence: TGTGCCAGCAGCTCGGTTAGATCAGGGTTTAACTATGGCTACACCTTC. The encoded protein is CASSSVRSGFNYGYTF.

This sequence joins TRBV10-3 and TRBJ2-3, with D maybe TRBD2 (7 bases). The germline gives CDR1 ENHRY, CDR2 SYGVKD. The CDR3 contains 13 residues. Trimming took 6 bases from V and 3 from J, leaving 10 bases between them. Written as DNA, the CDR3 is TGTGCCATCAGGGGGGGGCGAACAGATACGCAGTATTTT. Residues: CAIRGGRTDTQYF.

The chain combines TRBV5-1 with TRBJ2-4; a possible D gene is TRBD2 (5 bases). The CDR3 extends over 13 amino acids. The germline V gene has CDR1 SGHRS and CDR2 YFSETQ. V lost 3 bases to trimming and J lost 7 bases, with 11 bases between them. The CDR3 DNA reads TGCGCCAGCAGCTCCGGGGTGGGTAACATTCAGTACTTC. Translated: CASSSGVGNIQYF.

The gene calls are TRBV19 and TRBJ2-5, with TRBD2 matching 7 bases. The CDR3 is 15 amino acids. V gave up 4 bases and J gave up 5 bases; unmatched junction bases: 10. The germline gives CDR1 LNHDA, CDR2 SQIVND (reference sequence). CDR3 sequence (DNA): TGTGCCAGTAGTACTTCCTGGACTAGTTCGGAGACCCAGTACTTC. This gives the protein CASSTSWTSSETQYF.

This chain links TRBV11-2 with TRBJ2-7; D uncertain. Trimming removed 4 bases from V and 2 bases from J, with 12 bases in between. The CDR3 extends over 14 amino acids. The germline CDR1 and CDR2 sequences are SGHAT and FQNNGV. The CDR3 sequence: CASSSQTSTYEQYF. CDR3 coding DNA: TGTGCCAGCAGCTCTCAGACATCAACCTACGAGCAGTACTTC. The full variable domain, with the rest looked up from reference TRBV11-2 and TRBJ2-7, is EAGVAQSPRYKIIEKRQSVAFWCNPISGHATLYWYQQILGQGPKLLIQFQNNGVVDDSQLPKDRFSAERLKGVDSTLKIQPAKLEDSAVYLCASSSQTSTYEQYFGPGTRLTVT.

This clone was found once. The gene calls are TRBV5-1 and TRBJ2-1, with D possibly being TRBD1 (6 bases). The CDR3 spans 15 residues. Germline V CDR1 and CDR2: SGHRS, YFSETQ. Trimming left V 0 bases short and J 3 bases short, with 10 bases between. The CDR3 nucleotides are TGCGCCAGCAGCTTGGTGCAGGGGAACTACAATGAGCAGTTCTTC. Protein sequence: CASSLVQGNYNEQFF.

V gene TRBV2 combines with J gene TRBJ2-2, with D maybe TRBD2 (5 bases). This CDR3 is 14 amino acids long. Germline V gives CDR1 SNHLY, CDR2 FYNNEI. Trimming removed 6 bases from V and 6 bases from J, with 14 bases in between. CDR3 protein: CASRGLRGSGELFF. The DNA of the CDR3 is TGTGCCAGCAGGGGCCTCCGAGGGTCCGGGGAGCTGTTTTTT.

V and J are TRBV6-4 and TRBJ2-1, with 14 bases lining up with TRBD2. CDR3 length: 15 amino acids. CDR1 is MRHNA and CDR2 is SNTAGT in the germline V gene. The V and J ends lost 10 bases and 4 bases, in that order; junction bases with no gene match: 6. CDR3 protein: CATSGLAGVYNEQFF. CDR3 coding DNA: TGTGCCACCTCGGGACTAGCGGGAGTGTACAATGAGCAGTTCTTC.

On this clone itself: Other DNA sequences in the sample encode the same CDR3. The rearrangement uses TRBV6-1 and TRBJ2-7; TRBD2 matches 8 bases. CDR3 size: 14 residues. Unmatched junction bases numbered 6, after V lost 7 bases and J lost 1 base. Per germline, CDR1 MNHNS and CDR2 SASEGT. The CDR3 here is CASILAGTSYEQYF. In DNA, the CDR3 is TGTGCCAGCATTTTAGCGGGGACTTCCTACGAGCAGTACTTC.

The chain combines TRBV6-1 with TRBJ2-1; D is undetermined. Germline CDR1 and CDR2: MNHNS and SASEGT. The V gene lost 6 bases and the J gene lost 2 bases, with 8 bases spanning the gap. The CDR3 sequence is 13 residues long. The CDR3 protein is CASSPPAYNEQFF. The DNA for the CDR3 is TGTGCCAGCAGCCCCCCAGCCTACAATGAGCAGTTCTTC.

In DNA form, the CDR3 reads TGTGCCAGCAGAGCCGGGACAGGCGCTAATCAGCCCCAGCATTTT. It translates to CASRAGTGANQPQHF. The chain recombines TRBV2 with TRBJ1-5; the match to TRBD1 covers 8 bases. The germline V gene has CDR1 SNHLY and CDR2 FYNNEI. Trimming at V came to 6 bases and at J to 4 bases, leaving 8 bases not matched to a gene. CDR3 length: 15 residues.

The J gene is TRBJ2-7, the V gene TRBV2, with a tentative D call TRBD2 (5 bases). V lost 5 bases to trimming and J lost 2 bases, with 13 bases between them. CDR3 length equals 14 residues. The V gene's germline CDR1 is SNHLY and CDR2 FYNNEI. CDR3 loop: CASSIGLGTYEQYF. Here the CDR3 DNA reads TGTGCCAGCAGTATAGGACTGGGAACCTACGAGCAGTACTTC.